This T cell receptor beta chain was recovered during a study of blood T cell repertoires in COVID-19. As for the study in general: Italy, Spain and the United States were the sources of the convalescent and acute COVID-19 samples. From T cells, B-cell-depleted T cells, or PBMCs came the material, which was cDNA or gDNA.

As handled by the study authors: Cell counts per sample came from amplifying reference gene primers. Clones were read by immunoSEQ multiplex PCR, and TCRdb kept only the in-frame ones, dropping some. D and trimming come from the DNA, and the V and J calls and clone size come from that table. Of more than 70,000 clones listed, 70% to 90% are singletons. The CDR3 loop spans 15 amino acids. From germline, CDR1 is LGHNA and CDR2 YSLEER. V gave up 0 bases and J gave up 6 bases, with 15 bases separating them. The receptor comes from a woman older than 75 with active or convalescent COVID-19. Sequenced input: peripheral blood. The chain is built from TRBV4-3 and TRBJ2-7; D may be TRBD1 (5 bases). The CDR3 sequence is CASSQEWGSLREQYF. CDR3 DNA sequence: TGCGCCAGCAGCCAAGAATGGGGCTCCCTTCGCGAGCAGTACTTC.